This TCR beta chain was sequenced for a study of blood T cell repertoires in COVID-19. The J segment lost 0 bases and the V segment lost 3 bases, leaving 5 bases of the junction unmatched. The CDR3 runs 18 residues. Germline-derived CDR1 and CDR2 are KGHSH and LQKENI. Original methodology: From reference gene primer amplification, estimates of nucleated cell counts were derived. Repertoires were generated with immunoSEQ multiplex PCR, while TCRdb's copy carries only in-frame clones and drops some. D and trimming come from the DNA, and the V and J calls and clone size come from that table. Altogether 250,000 to 350,000 clones are present, 88% being singletons, with the ten largest covering roughly 4.1%.

Specimen: peripheral blood. The genes are TRBV18 and TRBJ2-4; 13 positions match TRBD2. This TCR was recovered from a woman aged 45-65 years with active or convalescent COVID-19. The CDR3 DNA reads TGTGCCAGCTCACCTGGACTAGCGGGAGCCTTAGCCAAAAACATTCAGTACTTC. Amino acids: CASSPGLAGALAKNIQYF.